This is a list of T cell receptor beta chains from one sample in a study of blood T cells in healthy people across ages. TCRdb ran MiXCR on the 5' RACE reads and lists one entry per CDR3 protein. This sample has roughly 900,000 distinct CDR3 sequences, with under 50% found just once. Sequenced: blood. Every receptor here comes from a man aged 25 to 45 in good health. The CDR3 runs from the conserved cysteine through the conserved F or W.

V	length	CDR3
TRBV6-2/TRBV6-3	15	CASSDQGARPEKLFF
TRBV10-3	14	CAISQHRDNTEAFF
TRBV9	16	CASSVGSAGGRDTQYF
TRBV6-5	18	CASSYSKFQGARVYEQYF
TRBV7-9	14	CASSQTVDTREQYF
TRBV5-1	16	CASRSATSGGAYEQYF
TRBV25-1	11	CASRVGEKLFF
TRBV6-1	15	CASSEAVTPNYGYTF
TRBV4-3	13	CASSPSYSHEQYF
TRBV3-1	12	CASSQSGYGYTF
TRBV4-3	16	CASSQDSETVSYEQYF
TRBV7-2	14	CASSLAVVNYGYTF
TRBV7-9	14	CASSLGPTNQPQHF
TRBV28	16	CASSSRTAPGTDTQYF
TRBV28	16	CASSFVQGISYNEQFF
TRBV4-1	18	CVSSQAGRDRATHNEQFF
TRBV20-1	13	CSAYAPQSDTQYF
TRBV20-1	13	CSARPLAGETQYF
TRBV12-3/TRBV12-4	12	CASSLITDTQYF
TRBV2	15	CAGSGEGAYTDTQYF
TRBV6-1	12	CASRQPNYGYTF
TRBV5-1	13	CASSLGGQNEQYF
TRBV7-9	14	CASSSRDSNTEAFF
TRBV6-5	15	CASSYSGQISTEAFF
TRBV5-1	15	CASSLTTGGDQPQHF
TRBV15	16	CATSRGDRPSTDTQYF
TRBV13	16	CASSLGGGKDYNEQYF
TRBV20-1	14	CSAPAQGTYNEQFF
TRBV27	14	CASSPASFGAEQFF
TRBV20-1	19	CSARRSWNAGRRLDYGYTF
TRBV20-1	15	CSAIRQGTNTGELFF
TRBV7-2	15	CASSLQGVSYNEQYF
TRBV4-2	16	CASSQDGGGVNAEAFF
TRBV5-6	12	CASSWTQETQYF
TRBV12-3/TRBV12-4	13	CASSSVHRGGYTF
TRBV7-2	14	CASSSHDRADGYTF
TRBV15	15	CATSTGPGSNQPQHF
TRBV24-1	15	CATSDPTRHNNEQFF
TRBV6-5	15	CASSRIGGSNTEAFF
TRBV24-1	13	CATSGGLGYEQYF